Listed here is a single TCR beta chain. What it recognizes is unknown. This sample is part of a study of shared clonotypes between healthy human individuals. Overall study context: Donors had three CD4 naive, three CD4 memory, two CD8 naive and one CD8 memory plate apiece.

Genomic DNA (from each subset) was split evenly across several immunoSEQ plates. Some clones are missing from TCRdb's copy, which holds only in-frame ones; the method was immunoSEQ multiplex PCR. The sample comprises more than 2 million clones, around 96% of which are singletons, and 0.85% to 1.2% rests with the top ten. Study findings and constraints: The four-donor shared clonotypes exceeded non-shared clonotypes in generation probability, with non-shared ones scoring lower. In general, naive subsets displayed greater estimated richness than memory subsets did.

CD45RO-negative, CCR7-positively selected cells formed the naive CD8 fraction, excluding terminally differentiated effector memory CD45RA+ cells. V lost 0 bases and J lost 6; bases outside the gene matches: 8. CDR3 size: 16 residues. In germline, CDR1 is SGHDT, CDR2 YYEEEE. This sequence originates from a man aged 18 to 30 in good health. Sequenced input: naive CD8+ T cells sorted from blood. The chain has TRBV5-6 and TRBJ2-7; 11 positions match TRBD2. The CDR3 coding sequence is TGTGCCAGCAGCTTGGAACTAGCGGGGGCCACAGGCGAGCAGTACTTC. It translates to CASSLELAGATGEQYF.